The 17 T cell receptor beta chains below all came from one sample that was sequenced in a study of regulatory T cells in long-lasting Graves disease. Building the TCR beta libraries relied on iRepertoire HTBI primers, and CDR3 regions underwent Arm-PCR. From the multiplex PCR reads, TCRdb called clonotypes with MiXCR, one entry per CDR3 protein. The sample includes approximately 400,000 distinct CDR3 sequences, roughly 23% of them seen just once. Sample time point: persistent/refractory GD, antithyroid drugs over 5 years with positive TRAb. Construction of the TCR library relied on RNA isolated from PBMCs. Specimen: peripheral blood mononuclear cells (PBMCs), collected when the disease was refractory, from a patient treated with antithyroid drugs. The receptors originated from a woman aged 40 to 50 with Graves disease.

This clonotype was detected many times. The genes are TRBV12-3 or TRBV12-4 and TRBJ2-5; D unclear. There are 15 residues in the CDR3. Trimming left V 5 bases short and J 2 bases short, with 15 bases between. The CDR3 region has the DNA TGTGCCAGCAGTCCCCACTCCCTCAGTCAAGAGACCCAGTACTTC. It encodes CASSPHSLSQETQYF.

This chain connects TRBV29-1 to TRBJ2-1, with D maybe TRBD2 (5 bases). The germline V gene encodes CDR1 SQVTM and CDR2 ANQGSEA. CDR3 length: 13 residues. V was pared by 3 bases and J by 7 bases, with 13 bases between. The chain's CDR3 is CSVEDPTGNEQFF. CDR3 nucleotide sequence: TGCAGCGTTGAGGATCCCACGGGAAATGAGCAGTTCTTC.

There are many counts of this clonotype. The chain employs TRBV28 and TRBJ1-5; D not resolved. The ends were cut back, 3 bases at V and 7 bases at J, with 25 bases in the middle. Germline CDR1 MDHEN, CDR2 SYDVKM. This CDR3 is built from 18 residues. The CDR3 bases are TGTGCCAGCAGTTTGGTGGGAATGCGCGGGAATTCCTCACAGCCCCAGCATTTT. Protein product: CASSLVGMRGNSSQPQHF.

This clonotype has at least ten counts. The chain couples TRBV2 to TRBJ1-2; D is ambiguous. The V end lost 5 bases, the J end lost 2 bases, and 15 bases lay between the germline ends. CDR1 and CDR2 (germline): SNHLY, FYNNEI. The CDR3 is 15 amino acids. DNA for the CDR3: TGTGCCAGCAGTCTAGGACCCGAAGGAAACTATGGCTACACCTTC. This sequence encodes CASSLGPEGNYGYTF.

This clonotype was counted once. One end of the junction fails to match germline, which may point to a read error. The rearrangement links TRBV9 to TRBJ1-2; no clear D. CDR1 SGDLS and CDR2 YYNGEE come from the germline V gene. The CDR3 consists of 13 residues. The CDR3 loop is CGSSPSLNYGYTF. The CDR3 nucleotides are TGTGGCAGCAGCCCCAGTCTTAACTATGGCTACACCTTC. Full variable domain (missing parts from reference TRBV9 and TRBJ1-2): DSGVTQTPKHLITATGQRVTLRCSPRSGDLSVYWYQQSLDQGLQFLIQYYNGEERAKGNILERFSAQQFPDLHSELNLSSLELGDSALYFCGSSPSLNYGYTFGSGTRLTVV.

This clonotype was recorded many times. The chain has TRBV12-3 or TRBV12-4 and TRBJ2-1; D unclear. This CDR3 comprises 15 residues. The V end was cut by 0 bases, the J end by 2 bases, with 8 bases between. CDR3 bases: TGTGCCAGCAGTTTAGCGGCTGGGACCTACAATGAGCAGTTCTTC. This encodes CASSLAAGTYNEQFF.

Many counts were recorded for this clonotype. This rearrangement joins TRBV28 to TRBJ1-5; the D is unclear. Per germline, CDR1 MDHEN and CDR2 SYDVKM. This CDR3 spans 14 amino acids. V lost 6 bases and J lost 0, with 9 bases in between. The CDR3 loop is CASRHPYSNQPQHF. The CDR3 bases are TGTGCCAGCAGGCATCCTTATAGCAATCAGCCCCAGCATTTT.

The chain joins TRBV19 to TRBJ2-6, with D perhaps matching TRBD1 (6 bases). V gave up 3 bases and J gave up 1 base, with 13 bases separating them. The germline CDR1 and CDR2 sequences are LNHDA and SQIVND (reference sequence). This CDR3 has 17 amino acids. The CDR3 region is CASSMTGSPSGANVLTF. The CDR3 nucleotides are TGTGCCAGTAGTATGACAGGTTCACCTTCTGGGGCCAACGTCCTGACTTTC.

This clonotype was seen ten or more times. This chain uses TRBV11-2 with TRBJ1-1, with D perhaps TRBD1 (6 bases). CDR3 length: 16 residues. Germline lookup yields CDR1 SGHAT and CDR2 FQNNGV. Deletions cut 5 bases from V and 0 bases from J, with 16 bases between. The CDR3 reads CASSLLPGHLNTEAFF. For the CDR3, the DNA is TGTGCCAGCAGCCTGCTTCCGGGACACCTGAACACTGAAGCTTTCTTT.

The chain recombines TRBV10-3 with TRBJ2-3; weak D call: TRBD2 (6 bases). The ends were cut back, 2 bases at V and 1 base at J, with 10 bases in the middle. The CDR3 contains 15 residues. Germline CDR1 is ENHRY and CDR2 is SYGVKD. This CDR3 is CAISEGRSGTDTQYF. CDR3 nucleotides: TGTGCCATCAGTGAGGGGAGGTCTGGCACAGATACGCAGTATTTT.

This clonotype was detected ten times or more. This chain uses TRBV2 with TRBJ2-6; perhaps TRBD1 as D (6 bases). Germline V lookup: CDR1 SNHLY, CDR2 FYNNEI. Trimming removed 7 bases at V and 0 bases at J, with 13 bases between. The CDR3 runs 16 residues. CDR3 amino acids: CASIRDRYSGANVLTF. The DNA of the CDR3 is TGTGCCAGCATTCGAGACAGGTACTCTGGGGCCAACGTCCTGACTTTC.

This clonotype appeared a few times. The V call is TRBV19, the J call TRBJ1-5; D is unclear. CDR1 is LNHDA and CDR2 is SQIVND in the germline V gene (reference sequence). V shed 2 bases and J shed 5 bases, with 10 bases lying between them. This CDR3 is 14 amino acids long. CDR3 protein: CASSIRQPDQPQHF. CDR3 in DNA: TGTGCCAGTAGTATACGGCAGCCTGATCAGCCCCAGCATTTT. The variable domain in full, completed from reference TRBV19 and TRBJ1-5, reads DGGITQSPKYLFRKEGQNVTLSCEQNLNHDAMYWYRQDPGQGLRLIYYSQIVNDFQKGDIAEGYSVSREKKESFPLTVTSAQKNPTAFYLCASSIRQPDQPQHFGDGTRLSIL.

The rearrangement joins TRBV25-1 to TRBJ2-7; D not certain. The germline V gene encodes CDR1 MGHDK and CDR2 SYGVNS. The CDR3 length is 11 residues. V lost 6 bases and J lost 4, with 7 bases in between. In DNA, the CDR3 is TGTGCCAGCAGGATCAAATACGAGCAGTACTTC. Protein product: CASRIKYEQYF.

This clonotype came up a few times. V gene TRBV10-3 combines with J gene TRBJ1-2; 8 nucleotides align to TRBD1. CDR1 is ENHRY and CDR2 is SYGVKD in the germline V gene. CDR3 size: 12 residues. With 10 bases clipped from V and 8 bases from J, the junction kept 9 bases outside the gene matches. The CDR3 loop is CATKKTGEGYTF. For the CDR3, the DNA is TGTGCCACCAAAAAGACAGGGGAGGGCTACACCTTC.

The V gene is TRBV7-2, the J gene TRBJ1-5, with 9 bases identical to TRBD1. This CDR3 contains 16 residues. Germline loops: CDR1 SGHTA, CDR2 FQGNSA. J gave up 6 bases and V 0 bases, and 6 bases lay outside the gene matches. CDR3 sequence reads: CASSLAGTGYGQPQHF. For the CDR3, the DNA is TGTGCCAGCAGCTTAGCAGGGACAGGGTATGGTCAGCCCCAGCATTTT.

This clonotype has a count of ten or more. The chain couples TRBV12-3 or TRBV12-4 to TRBJ2-7; the match to TRBD1 covers 10 bases. The CDR3 is made up of 11 amino acids. The V and J ends lost 8 bases and 6 bases, in that order; junction bases with no gene match: 1. The CDR3 nucleotides read TGTGCCAGCGGGACAGGGGTCGAGCAGTACTTC. Amino acid sequence: CASGTGVEQYF.

This clonotype was detected many times. The CDR3 coding sequence is TGTGCCAGCAGCCGACAGGGTTTCTACGAGCAGTACTTC. It encodes CASSRQGFYEQYF. The rearrangement links TRBV11-2 to TRBJ2-7; 7 bases line up with TRBD1. The germline gives CDR1 SGHAT, CDR2 FQNNGV. The CDR3 extends over 13 amino acids. Trimming cost V 5 bases and J 3 bases; bases outside gene matches: 4.